Only a few counts were recorded for the clone carrying this T cell receptor beta chain. Its antigen is currently unknown. The data stem from a study of T-cell reconstitution after alpha-beta-depleted transplantation in children. Construction of the TCRbeta library involved unique molecular identifiers. TCRdb processed the PCR reads anew with MiXCR; each CDR3 protein has one entry. Of about 980,000 distinct CDR3 sequences listed, roughly 29% are singletons. Germline lookup yields CDR1 LGHNA and CDR2 YSLEER. V lost 0 bases, J lost 5 bases, and 14 bases lay in between. This CDR3 is built from 15 residues. General study findings and limits: Some patients' high day-60 TCRbeta diversity was traced to surviving recipient T cells and thymic progenitors. Several hundred rapidly expanded clones from non-depleted graft cells reportedly supplied alpha-beta T cells about two months post-transplant. T cells produced anew were the main source of T-cell counts and diversity one year after transplant.

This TCR was recovered from a boy younger than two who had a stem cell transplant for SCID, so the T cells may come from the graft donor. The rearrangement joins TRBV4-3 to TRBJ2-7, with D possibly matching TRBD1 (6 bases). The sequenced sample was PBMCs, mostly from graft donor cells, obtained 360 days after TCRalphabeta/CD19-depleted stem cell transplant. The CDR3 DNA reads TGCGCCAGCAGCCAAGATCACAGGGAAAAAAACGAGCAGTACTTC. It translates to CASSQDHREKNEQYF.